These 32 T cell receptor beta chains were sequenced from one sample in a study of blood T cell repertoires in COVID-19. The method was immunoSEQ multiplex PCR; TCRdb's version includes in-frame clones alone and lacks a portion of them. This table holds about 120,000 clones, over 75% found once. Sample: peripheral blood. The receptor source for this set is a woman aged 65 to 85 with acute or convalescent COVID-19.

The table lists this clone with a count of one. The chain has TRBV19 and TRBJ2-1, with TRBD1 matching over 9 bases. This CDR3 region has 15 residues. Germline CDR1 and CDR2: LNHDA and SQIVND (reference sequence). V gave up 6 bases and J gave up 7 bases; unmatched junction bases: 10. The CDR3 coding sequence is TGTGCCAGTAGCCAACAGGGGGCCGGGATGAATGAGCAGTTCTTC. Its translation: CASSQQGAGMNEQFF.

The chain combines TRBV24-1 with TRBJ1-6; D remains ambiguous. CDR1 and CDR2 from the germline V gene are KGHDR and SFDVKD. The length of the CDR3 is 12 residues. The ends were cut back, 4 bases at V and 9 bases at J, with 6 bases in the middle. The CDR3 bases are TGTGCCACCAGTGACGGTGCTTCACCCCTCCACTTT. This gives the protein CATSDGASPLHF.

The gene calls are TRBV10-3 and TRBJ1-1; 9 bases match TRBD1. V lost 0 bases, J lost 2 bases, and 13 bases stayed unmatched. The CDR3 length is 19 residues. Germline V CDR1 and CDR2: ENHRY, SYGVKD. The CDR3 DNA reads TGTGCCATCAGTGAGTCTTTTGGTAGGGACAGGGAGAGAAACACTGAAGCTTTCTTT. It encodes CAISESFGRDRERNTEAFF.

As concerns this clone: Without the conserved terminal phenylalanine or tryptophan, this CDR3 likely stems from a read error. The DNA is left out, because the CDR3 cannot be placed on it with certainty; the CDR3 is given as TCRdb lists it. The CDR3 sequence is CASSYSVLDSPSI. The chain recombines TRBV6-5 with TRBJ2-7; the tabulated D call, TRBD1, remains unverified against the DNA. The CDR3 is 13 amino acids long, termini counted. Germline values: CDR1 MNHEY, CDR2 SVGAGI.

The chain uses TRBV7-2 and TRBJ2-2; tentative D call: TRBD1 (5 bases). V was clipped by 3 bases and J by 3 bases, with 8 bases between them. Germline V lookup: CDR1 SGHTA, CDR2 FQGNSA. The length of the CDR3 is 14 residues. CDR3 residues: CASSLTDHTGELFF. The CDR3 DNA sequence: TGTGCCAGCAGCTTGACAGATCACACCGGGGAGCTGTTTTTT. The whole variable domain, remainder taken from reference TRBV7-2 and TRBJ2-2, is GAGVSQSPSNKVTEKGKDVELRCDPISGHTALYWYRQSLGQGLEFLIYFQGNSAPDKSGLPSDRFSAERTGGSVSTLTIQRTQQEDSAVYLCASSLTDHTGELFFGEGSRLTVL.

The V gene is TRBV7-9, the J gene TRBJ1-5, with 8 bases matching TRBD1. V shed 4 bases and J 4 bases; nucleotides not matched to a gene: 6. Germline values: CDR1 SEHNR, CDR2 FQNEAQ (reference sequence). This CDR3 has 15 amino acids. Here the CDR3 DNA reads TGTGCCAGCAGCTCCGGGACAGGCGTAAATCAGCCCCAGCATTTT. It is translated as CASSSGTGVNQPQHF.

Here the CDR3 reads CASSLAQSGGYTF. The CDR3 DNA reads as TGTGCCAGCAGCTTGGCCCAAAGCGGTGGCTACACCTTC. The chain is built from TRBV7-9 and TRBJ1-2; D is uncertain. Germline V gene sequence: CDR1 SEHNR, CDR2 FQNEAQ (reference sequence). The CDR3 covers 13 residues. Between the trimmed V and J ends, which lost 3 bases and 7 bases, there was a span of 12 bases.

The V and J genes are TRBV7-9 and TRBJ1-6; 7 bases are a match to TRBD1. V lost 5 bases and J lost 7; bases outside the gene matches: 11. CDR1 is SEHNR and CDR2 is FQNEAQ in the germline V gene (reference sequence). CDR3 length equals 16 residues. The CDR3 here is CASSPSGGLGNSPLHF. The DNA of the CDR3 is TGTGCCAGCAGCCCATCAGGGGGGCTGGGGAATTCACCCCTCCACTTT.

This clone was recorded a few times. V is TRBV7-2 and J is TRBJ1-2; TRBD1 matches 8 bases. The CDR3 is made up of 15 amino acids. Germline trimming cut 0 bases from V and 2 bases from J; bases unmatched to any gene: 2. The germline gives CDR1 SGHTA, CDR2 FQGNSA. CDR3 nucleotide sequence: TGTGCCAGCAGCTTAGCCGGGGACAGGAACTATGGCTACACCTTC. Translated: CASSLAGDRNYGYTF.

This chain uses TRBV6-5 with TRBJ2-1, with TRBD2 as a possible D gene (5 bases). Trimming pared 6 bases from V and 10 bases from J, leaving 13 bases between. Germline V CDR1 and CDR2: MNHEY, SVGAGI. The CDR3 totals 12 residues. DNA of the CDR3: TGTGCCAGCAGGGGGAGTGGAGTCGAGCAGTTCTTC. Its translation is CASRGSGVEQFF.

CDR3 nucleotides: TGCGCCAGCAGCTGGACCCGGGACAGTAATGAAAAACTGTTTTTT. Encoded protein: CASSWTRDSNEKLFF. The chain employs TRBV5-1 and TRBJ1-4, with TRBD1 identical over 7 bases. Germline CDR1 is SGHRS and CDR2 is YFSETQ. This CDR3 comprises 15 residues. After removal of 3 bases from V and 4 bases from J, the junction contained 6 bases not matched to a gene.

The chain uses TRBV7-3 and TRBJ1-3, with D unclear. This CDR3 region has 13 residues. Germline CDR1 SGHTA, CDR2 FQGTGA. V was shortened by 8 bases and J by 0 bases, with 8 bases between the two germline ends. The CDR3 nucleotides are TGTGCCAGCGGGCAGGACTCTGGAAACACCATATATTTT. Translation: CASGQDSGNTIYF.

The chain joins TRBV18 to TRBJ2-5, with 7 bases lining up with TRBD2. Germline-derived CDR1 and CDR2 are KGHSH and LQKENI. The ends lost 6 bases at V and 3 bases at J; junction bases unmatched: 10. This CDR3 has 15 amino acids. The CDR3 is CASSRRGGPEETQYF. As DNA, the CDR3 is TGTGCCAGCTCTCGTCGCGGGGGACCTGAAGAGACCCAGTACTTC.

V and J are TRBV11-2 and TRBJ1-5, with TRBD1 as a possible D gene (5 bases). V dropped 1 base and J dropped 7 bases, with 11 bases sitting between them. Germline CDR1 SGHAT, CDR2 FQNNGV. The CDR3 extends over 14 amino acids. The CDR3 here is CASSLGQIGQPQHF. CDR3 in DNA: TGTGCCAGCAGCTTAGGACAGATAGGGCAGCCCCAGCATTTT.

In this sample, this clone turned up many times. The V call is TRBV9, the J call TRBJ2-5; TRBD2 matches 12 bases. CDR3 size: 14 residues. Germline lookup yields CDR1 SGDLS and CDR2 YYNGEE. With 1 base clipped from V and 5 bases from J, the junction kept 0 bases outside the gene matches. Written as DNA, the CDR3 is TGTGCCAGCAGCGTAACTAGCGGGGGGGAGACCCAGTACTTC. It codes for CASSVTSGGETQYF.

The chain has TRBV4-3 and TRBJ2-1, with D possibly TRBD2 on 6 matching bases. Deletions cut 1 base from V and 8 bases from J, with 15 bases between. The CDR3 totals 15 residues. CDR1 is LGHNA and CDR2 is YSLEER in the germline V gene. In DNA, the CDR3 is TGCGCCAGCAGCCAAGGCGGAGGGTACACCTATGAGCAGTTCTTC. Amino acid sequence: CASSQGGGYTYEQFF.

This clone is a singleton in its sample. CDR3 nucleotide sequence: TGTGCCAGCAGCCGAGACAGCGCCTATGGCTACACCTTC. Translation: CASSRDSAYGYTF. V is TRBV14 and J is TRBJ1-2; a weak D match, TRBD1 (5 bases). The V gene lost 4 bases and the J gene lost 4 bases, with 10 bases spanning the gap. This CDR3 spans 13 amino acids. Germline lookup yields CDR1 SGHDN and CDR2 FVKESK.

V gene TRBV29-1 combines with J gene TRBJ1-2; TRBD1 agrees at 8 bases. This CDR3 region has 12 residues. V shed 0 bases and J 8 bases; nucleotides not matched to a gene: 2. Germline V gene lookup returns CDR1 SQVTM and CDR2 ANQGSEA. CDR3 in amino acids: CSVEDRGQGYTF. The CDR3 DNA reads as TGCAGCGTTGAAGACAGGGGGCAGGGCTACACCTTC.

The chain has TRBV20-1 and TRBJ1-2; D uncertain. Germline values: CDR1 DFQATT, CDR2 SNEGSKA (reference sequence). The V gene lost 3 bases and the J gene lost 2 bases, with 13 bases spanning the gap. The CDR3 length is 14 residues. The CDR3 region has the DNA TGCAGTGCTAGTTTGTTCGGTGTAAACTATGGCTACACCTTC. It codes for CSASLFGVNYGYTF.

V usage is TRBV11-2 and J usage is TRBJ1-2, with D perhaps TRBD1 (6 bases). This CDR3 has 14 residues. The germline V and J ends were trimmed by 4 bases and 7 bases, with 16 bases remaining between them. Germline assignment: CDR1 SGHAT and CDR2 FQNNGV. In nucleotides, the CDR3 is TGTGCCAGCAGCTCCATACAGGGCCTAGTTGGCTACACCTTC. Translated: CASSSIQGLVGYTF.

The chain combines TRBV7-9 with TRBJ1-4, with 8 bases matching TRBD1. The CDR3 totals 16 residues. Germline CDR1 and CDR2: SEHNR and FQNEAQ (reference sequence). The J segment lost 8 bases and the V segment lost 2 bases, leaving 10 bases of the junction unmatched. This chain's CDR3 is CASSLSWDRKGEKLFF. CDR3 bases: TGTGCCAGCAGCTTATCGTGGGACAGGAAAGGGGAAAAACTGTTTTTT.

Points on this clone: The sample contains more than one DNA sequence encoding this CDR3. The V call is TRBV7-2, the J call TRBJ2-2; weak D call: TRBD2 (6 bases). The CDR3 spans 13 residues. Germline CDR1 is SGHTA and CDR2 is FQGNSA. Trimming removed 6 bases at V and 6 bases at J, with 11 bases between. CDR3 sequence (DNA): TGTGCCAGCAGTTTCAGGGAGGCCGGGGAGCTGTTTTTT. This sequence encodes CASSFREAGELFF.

The J gene is TRBJ1-4, the V gene TRBV9, with 7 nucleotides matching TRBD1. In germline, CDR1 is SGDLS, CDR2 YYNGEE. The CDR3 sequence is 14 residues long. Trimming took 3 bases from V and 8 from J; bases not matched to a gene: 7. The chain's CDR3 is CASSAGTVREKLFF. In nucleotides, the CDR3 is TGTGCCAGCAGCGCCGGGACAGTGAGAGAAAAACTGTTTTTT.

The genes are TRBV11-2 and TRBJ2-3; tentative D call: TRBD1 (5 bases). V lost 4 bases and J lost 7, with 15 bases in between. This CDR3 is 14 amino acids long. Germline assignment: CDR1 SGHAT and CDR2 FQNNGV. The CDR3 DNA follows: TGTGCCAGCAGCTCCAGGGCGCAGGAATATACGCAGTATTTT. It codes for CASSSRAQEYTQYF.

This clone was found once. The chain combines TRBV4-3 with TRBJ1-2; D is undetermined. The germline V and J ends were trimmed by 6 bases and 7 bases, with 18 bases remaining between them. CDR1 is LGHNA and CDR2 is YSLEER in the germline V gene. CDR3 length: 14 residues. Here the CDR3 reads CASRPGTSGFGYTF. CDR3 nucleotides: TGCGCCAGCAGACCGGGAACCTCTGGGTTTGGCTACACCTTC.

The genes are TRBV18 and TRBJ2-5, with a weak D call TRBD2 (7 bases). The V and J ends lost 2 bases and 4 bases respectively, with 17 bases between them. The CDR3 runs 16 residues. CDR1 is KGHSH and CDR2 is LQKENI in the germline V gene. In DNA, the CDR3 is TGTGCCAGCTCACCAAGGATGGGGGGGCTGAGAGAGACCCAGTACTTC. Translating it yields CASSPRMGGLRETQYF.

The chain recombines TRBV23-1 with TRBJ1-2, with TRBD1 matching over 10 bases. TRBV23-1 is recorded as an ORF, its role being uncertain. The CDR3 length is 14 residues. V trimming: 8 bases; J trimming: 3 bases; junction bases outside the gene matches: 6. The CDR3 DNA is TGCGCCAGCGGCGGGACAGGGGTTGACTATGGCTACACCTTC. This sequence encodes CASGGTGVDYGYTF.

The chain uses TRBV3-1 (or the pseudogene TRBV3-2) and TRBJ1-2; no clear D. Germline V lookup: CDR1 LGHDT, CDR2 YNNKEL (reference sequence). The CDR3 spans 13 residues. V was clipped by 3 bases and J by 2 bases, with 7 bases between them. In nucleotides, the CDR3 is TGTGCCAGCAGCCAGCAGGCCAACTATGGCTACACCTTC. Translation gives CASSQQANYGYTF.

The table lists this clone with many counts. The chain uses TRBV6-2 or TRBV6-3 and TRBJ1-1; no definite D call. The germline gives CDR1 MNHEY, CDR2 SVGEGT. V was cut by 4 bases and J by 1 base, with 7 bases left in between. CDR3 length: 13 amino acids. The CDR3 DNA reads as TGTGCCAGCAGTTTAATTCCGAACACTGAAGCTTTCTTT. Translating gives CASSLIPNTEAFF.

This clone is a singleton in its sample. The V and J genes are TRBV18 and TRBJ1-1; TRBD1 matches at 7 bases. This CDR3 contains 15 residues. Losses at the gene ends were 3 bases for V and 1 base for J; bases not matched to a gene: 5. Germline CDR1 KGHSH, CDR2 LQKENI. CDR3: CASSPSQGGNTEAFF. Here the CDR3 DNA reads TGTGCCAGCTCACCCTCTCAGGGGGGGAACACTGAAGCTTTCTTT.

J is TRBJ2-3 and V is TRBV7-9; 8 bases line up with TRBD2. Looked up from germline, CDR1 is SEHNR and CDR2 is FQNEAQ (reference sequence). V trimming: 0 bases; J trimming: 3 bases; junction bases outside the gene matches: 2. This CDR3 comprises 15 residues. CDR3 residues: CASSLARGGTDTQYF. The CDR3 DNA sequence: TGTGCCAGCAGCTTAGCCCGCGGGGGGACAGATACGCAGTATTTT.

This chain connects TRBV11-2 to TRBJ1-1; 7 bases are shared with TRBD1. V dropped 4 bases and J dropped 4; count of bases not matched to a gene: 9. Germline assignment: CDR1 SGHAT and CDR2 FQNNGV. CDR3 length: 15 residues. CDR3 in DNA: TGTGCCAGCAGCTCATTACAGGGGTTGGGCACTGAAGCTTTCTTT. Protein product: CASSSLQGLGTEAFF.